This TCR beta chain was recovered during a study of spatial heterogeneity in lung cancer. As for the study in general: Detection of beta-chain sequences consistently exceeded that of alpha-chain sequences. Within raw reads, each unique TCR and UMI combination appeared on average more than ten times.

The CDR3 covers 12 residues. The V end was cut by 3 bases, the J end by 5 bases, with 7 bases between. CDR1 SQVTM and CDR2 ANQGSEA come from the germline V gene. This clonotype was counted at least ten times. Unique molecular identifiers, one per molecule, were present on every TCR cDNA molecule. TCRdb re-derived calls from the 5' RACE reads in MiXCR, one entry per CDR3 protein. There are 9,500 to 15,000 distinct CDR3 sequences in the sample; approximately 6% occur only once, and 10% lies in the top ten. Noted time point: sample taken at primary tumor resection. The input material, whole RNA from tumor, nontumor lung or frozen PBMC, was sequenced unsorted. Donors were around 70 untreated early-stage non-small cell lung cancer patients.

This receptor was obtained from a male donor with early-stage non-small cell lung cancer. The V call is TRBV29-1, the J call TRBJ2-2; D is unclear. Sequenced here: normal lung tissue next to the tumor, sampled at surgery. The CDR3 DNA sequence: TGCAGCGTTGATTCCCCTACCGGGGAGCTGTTTTTT. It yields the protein CSVDSPTGELFF.